These 21 T cell receptor beta chains share one sample of origin, sequenced in a study of T cells after posttransplantation cyclophosphamide. Only in-frame clones appear in the TCRdb table, and some are missing; sequencing was by immunoSEQ multiplex PCR. The profile shows roughly 4,600 clones, roughly 72% of them singletons. Busulfan-fludarabine conditioning, marrow transplant, and cyclophosphamide on days +3 and +4 were administered. This material consisted of PBMCs, taken 362 days after allogeneic stem cell transplant with posttransplant cyclophosphamide. Receptors originate from a male patient aged 60-69 years who received an allogeneic stem cell transplant from an unrelated donor, was CMV-positive, and had acute GVHD only. The T cells may partly be graft donor cells.

This clone was counted a few times. The chain is built from TRBV5-4 and TRBJ2-7, with 10 nucleotides matching TRBD1. Trimming at V came to 3 bases and at J to 6 bases, leaving 9 bases not matched to a gene. CDR3 length: 15 residues. The germline V gene has CDR1 SGHNT and CDR2 YYREEE (reference sequence). CDR3 coding DNA: TGTGCCAGCAGCTCGGGACAGGGGATTTTCTCCGAGCAGTACTTC. As protein: CASSSGQGIFSEQYF.

The V call is TRBV7-9, the J call TRBJ1-2; D may be TRBD1 (6 bases). V lost 0 bases and J 3 bases, leaving 11 bases between the germline ends. CDR3 length: 15 amino acids. Germline CDR1 SEHNR, CDR2 FQNEAQ (reference sequence). The CDR3 bases are TGTGCCAGCAGCTTAGCGGGGGCTGCGGACTATGGCTACACCTTC. This gives the protein CASSLAGAADYGYTF.

The CDR3 region is CASTSTSGGPYNEQFF. In DNA form, the CDR3 reads TGTGCCAGCACCTCCACTAGCGGGGGCCCTTACAATGAGCAGTTCTTC. The V and J genes are TRBV2 and TRBJ2-1; 11 positions agree with TRBD2. The J segment lost 4 bases and the V segment lost 7 bases, leaving 9 bases of the junction unmatched. Germline V gives CDR1 SNHLY, CDR2 FYNNEI. The CDR3 contains 16 residues. The full variable domain, completed using reference TRBV2 and TRBJ2-1, is EPEVTQTPSHQVTQMGQEVILRCVPISNHLYFYWYRQILGQKVEFLVSFYNNEISEKSEIFDDQFSVERPDGSNFTLKIRSTKLEDSAMYFCASTSTSGGPYNEQFFGPGTRLTVL.

This clone was picked up a small number of times. An end of the junction differs from the germline gene, which may be a read error. V gene TRBV23-1 combines with J gene TRBJ1-1; D not resolved. TRBV23-1 is given ORF status, its function remaining uncertain. The CDR3 is 13 amino acids. The CDR3 loop reads CASNQDLNTEAFF. The CDR3, as DNA: TGCGCCAGCAATCAAGACTTGAACACTGAAGCTTTCTTT.

By sample fraction, this clone is medium-sized. The J gene is TRBJ2-7, the V gene TRBV6-6; D is ambiguous. There are 12 residues in the CDR3. Germline V gives CDR1 MNHNY, CDR2 SVGAGI (reference sequence). Deletions cut 11 bases from V and 1 base from J, with 12 bases between. CDR3 amino acids: CAAAPDSYEQYF. The CDR3 nucleotides read TGTGCCGCCGCGCCCGATTCCTACGAGCAGTACTTC.

The CDR3 loop is CASRSDGQTNTEAFF. CDR3 in DNA: TGCGCCAGCCGATCGGATGGACAGACGAACACTGAAGCTTTCTTT. V usage is TRBV5-1 and J usage is TRBJ1-1, with D possibly TRBD1 on 6 matching bases. V was pared by 7 bases and J by 1 base, with 17 bases between. Germline assignment: CDR1 SGHRS and CDR2 YFSETQ. The CDR3 length is 15 residues.

The chain recombines TRBV6-5 with TRBJ2-4; D is unresolved. The CDR3 spans 14 residues. CDR1 is MNHEY and CDR2 is SVGAGI in the germline V gene. The germline V and J ends were trimmed by 7 bases and 3 bases, with 13 bases remaining between them. The CDR3: CASTDVGLKNIQYF. The CDR3 DNA reads as TGTGCCAGCACCGACGTGGGCCTCAAAAACATTCAGTACTTC.

This clone was picked up a small number of times. The V gene is TRBV2, the J gene TRBJ1-5; 8 bases are shared with TRBD1. CDR1 is SNHLY, CDR2 FYNNEI, per germline. This CDR3 is built from 14 residues. The trim removed 6 bases at V and 4 bases at J, leaving 5 bases unmatched. The CDR3 here is CASSTDRGNQPQHF. The CDR3 nucleotides read TGTGCCAGCAGCACCGACAGGGGAAATCAGCCCCAGCATTTT.

This CDR3 is CASSLGLAGETEQFF. The CDR3 nucleotides are TGTGCCAGCAGTTTGGGACTAGCGGGAGAAACTGAGCAGTTCTTC. The chain uses TRBV27 and TRBJ2-1; 14 nucleotides line up with TRBD2. Germline V gene sequence: CDR1 MNHEY, CDR2 SMNVEV (reference sequence). Trimming at V came to 3 bases and at J to 9 bases, leaving 4 bases not matched to a gene. The CDR3 contains 15 residues.

The chain has TRBV7-2 and TRBJ2-5, with a tentative D call TRBD2 (7 bases). CDR1 and CDR2 (germline): SGHTA, FQGNSA. This CDR3 spans 16 amino acids. The V end lost 2 bases, the J end lost 2 bases, and 15 bases lay between the germline ends. The CDR3 DNA is TGTGCCAGCAGCTTATTTGGGGGGGGCCAACAAGAGACCCAGTACTTC. This gives the protein CASSLFGGGQQETQYF.

The count of this clone is one. The CDR3 loop reads CASIPPGLATDTQYF. CDR3 DNA sequence: TGTGCCAGCATTCCTCCGGGACTAGCTACAGATACGCAGTATTTT. This sequence joins TRBV28 and TRBJ2-3; 9 nucleotides agree with TRBD2. Germline lookup yields CDR1 MDHEN and CDR2 SYDVKM. Trimming cost V 7 bases and J 3 bases; bases outside gene matches: 8. The CDR3 spans 15 residues.

This clone was counted a few times. The chain links TRBV28 to TRBJ1-1; 10 nucleotides match TRBD1. The ends lost 4 bases at V and 3 bases at J; junction bases unmatched: 8. There are 16 residues in the CDR3. The germline CDR1 and CDR2 sequences are MDHEN and SYDVKM. In DNA, the CDR3 is TGTGCCAGCAGTTCCGAGACAGGGGGCCGGTACACTGAAGCTTTCTTT. Translation: CASSSETGGRYTEAFF.

CDR3 region: CASSIGGLAYQPQHF. CDR3 nucleotide sequence: TGTGCCAGTAGTATCGGAGGGTTAGCTTATCAGCCCCAGCATTTT. The J gene is TRBJ1-5, the V gene TRBV19; D ambiguous. The CDR3 is 15 amino acids. Germline lookup yields CDR1 LNHDA and CDR2 SQIVND (reference sequence). The V end lost 3 bases, the J end lost 5 bases, and 14 bases lay between the germline ends.

This clone has a handful of counts. This chain links TRBV18 with TRBJ1-1, with 10 bases aligning to TRBD1. This CDR3 contains 15 residues. The ends lost 6 bases at V and 1 base at J; junction bases unmatched: 5. Germline values: CDR1 KGHSH, CDR2 LQKENI. CDR3 coding DNA: TGTGCCAGCTCCCTAGGGACAGGGGAGAACACTGAAGCTTTCTTT. Encoded protein: CASSLGTGENTEAFF.

The chain links TRBV12-2 to TRBJ2-5; TRBD1 was called by the table and not checked on the DNA. TRBV12-2 is a pseudogene segment. The CDR3 length is 18 residues. CDR3 loop: CASRLGTGGRGFCETQYF. CDR3 coding DNA: TGTGCAAGTCGCTTAGGAACCGGAGGAAGGGGGTTCTGTGAGACCCAGTACTTC.

This chain joins TRBV7-8 and TRBJ1-6; no clear D gene. Trimming took 4 bases from V and 0 from J, leaving 13 bases between them. The germline V gene has CDR1 SGHVS and CDR2 FQNEAQ. The CDR3 consists of 17 residues. CDR3 nucleotide sequence: TGTGCCAGCAGCTGGGGAGGGTTAGGCTCCTATAATTCACCCCTCCACTTT. As protein: CASSWGGLGSYNSPLHF.

V and J are TRBV11-2 and TRBJ2-7, with D tentatively TRBD1 (5 bases). CDR1 is SGHAT and CDR2 is FQNNGV in the germline V gene. Trimming removed 0 bases at V and 4 bases at J, with 16 bases between. This CDR3 comprises 16 residues. For the CDR3, the DNA is TGTGCCAGCAGCTTAGAACAGGCACAGTATTTTTACGAGCAGTACTTC. It specifies CASSLEQAQYFYEQYF.

The rearrangement uses TRBV2 and TRBJ2-3; 7 bases line up with TRBD1. Germline loops: CDR1 SNHLY, CDR2 FYNNEI. V trimming: 8 bases; J trimming: 1 base; junction bases outside the gene matches: 3. This CDR3 has 13 residues. The DNA for the CDR3 is TGTGCCAGCTCAGGACAGGGCACAGATACGCAGTATTTT. This sequence encodes CASSGQGTDTQYF.

V gene TRBV5-4 combines with J gene TRBJ2-1; a weak D match, TRBD2 (7 bases). Germline V gives CDR1 SGHNT, CDR2 YYREEE (reference sequence). CDR3 length: 17 residues. Trimming removed 1 base at V and 8 bases at J, with 22 bases between. The CDR3 spells CASSLSRWGGTRDEQFF. The DNA for the CDR3 is TGTGCCAGCAGCTTGTCCCGTTGGGGGGGCACAAGGGATGAGCAGTTCTTC.

This clone has more than one count but fewer than ten. V is TRBV28 and J is TRBJ2-3; D may be TRBD2 (6 bases). The CDR3 runs to 16 residues. Germline lookup yields CDR1 MDHEN and CDR2 SYDVKM. Trimming left V 6 bases short and J 2 bases short, with 18 bases between. The CDR3 spells CASRPRAGLITDTQYF. CDR3 DNA sequence: TGTGCCAGCAGGCCGCGGGCGGGACTGATCACAGATACGCAGTATTTT.

The chain employs TRBV15 and TRBJ1-4; D remains unclear. This CDR3 is built from 14 residues. The germline V and J ends were trimmed by 1 base and 6 bases, with 9 bases remaining between them. Germline loops: CDR1 LNHNV, CDR2 YYDKDF (reference sequence). CDR3 sequence: CATSRGGLDEKLFF. The CDR3 coding sequence is TGTGCCACCAGCAGAGGAGGGTTGGATGAAAAACTGTTTTTT.